The 2 T cell receptor beta chains below come from one sample, sequenced in a study of metastatic and nonmetastatic thyroid tumors. Thyroid surgery took place with no prior treatment in any patient. Through MiXCR, TCRdb re-clonotyped the PCR reads. The table includes roughly 20,000 clones, roughly 27% detected once. Sequencing was carried out using tumor tissue. These receptors all come from a male donor with papillary thyroid cancer or a benign thyroid nodule (not recorded which). Some clones in this sample may be carry-over from other donors' samples.

This chain joins TRBV27 and TRBJ1-2; TRBD1 might be the D (6 bases). CDR1 and CDR2 (germline): MNHEY, SMNVEV (reference sequence). The CDR3 extends over 14 amino acids. V gave up 8 bases and J gave up 4 bases, with 17 bases separating them. This CDR3 reads CASSNAGTPYGYTF. The DNA of the CDR3 is TGTGCCAGCTCTAACGCCGGGACACCCTATGGCTACACCTTC.

This clone showed up many times. This chain connects TRBV28 to TRBJ2-1; D perhaps matches TRBD2 (7 bases). Germline V gene data show CDR1 as MDHEN and CDR2 as SYDVKM. The length of the CDR3 is 15 residues. V lost 5 bases to trimming and J lost 4 bases, with 15 bases between them. CDR3 region: CASSLSGGLYNEQFF. CDR3 bases: TGTGCCAGCAGTCTCTCCGGGGGGCTTTACAATGAGCAGTTCTTC. The entire variable domain, with the rest obtained from reference TRBV28 and TRBJ2-1, is as follows: DVKVTQSSRYLVKRTGEKVFLECVQDMDHENMFWYRQDPGLGLRLIYFSYDVKMKEKGDIPEGYSVSREKKERFSLILESASTNQTSMYLCASSLSGGLYNEQFFGPGTRLTVL.